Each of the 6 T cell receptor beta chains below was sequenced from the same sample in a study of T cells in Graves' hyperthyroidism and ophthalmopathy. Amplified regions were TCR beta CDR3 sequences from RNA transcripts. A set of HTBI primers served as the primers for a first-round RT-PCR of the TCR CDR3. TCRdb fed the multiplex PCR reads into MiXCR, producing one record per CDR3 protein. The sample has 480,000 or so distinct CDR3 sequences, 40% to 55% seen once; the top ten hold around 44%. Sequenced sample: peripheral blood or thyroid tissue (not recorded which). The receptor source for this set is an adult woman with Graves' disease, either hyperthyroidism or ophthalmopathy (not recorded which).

The CDR3 DNA sequence: TGTGCCAGCAGCTTAGCGTCAGAAACTGAAGCTTTCTTT. It translates to CASSLASETEAFF. V and J are TRBV7-8 and TRBJ1-1, with D hard to call. Trimming pared 0 bases from V and 5 bases from J, leaving 7 bases between. The germline gives CDR1 SGHVS, CDR2 FQNEAQ. The CDR3 runs to 13 residues. Filled out from reference TRBV7-8 and TRBJ1-1, the complete variable domain reads GAGVSQSPRYKVAKRGQDVALRCDPISGHVSLFWYQQALGQGPEFLTYFQNEAQLDKSGLPSDRFFAERPEGSVSTLKIQRTQQEDSAVYLCASSLASETEAFFGQGTRLTVV.

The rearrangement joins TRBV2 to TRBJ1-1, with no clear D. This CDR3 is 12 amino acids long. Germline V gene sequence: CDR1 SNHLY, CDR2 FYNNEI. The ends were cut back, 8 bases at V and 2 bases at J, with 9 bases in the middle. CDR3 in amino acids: CASYTRNTEAFF. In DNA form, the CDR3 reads TGTGCCAGCTATACACGCAACACTGAAGCTTTCTTT.

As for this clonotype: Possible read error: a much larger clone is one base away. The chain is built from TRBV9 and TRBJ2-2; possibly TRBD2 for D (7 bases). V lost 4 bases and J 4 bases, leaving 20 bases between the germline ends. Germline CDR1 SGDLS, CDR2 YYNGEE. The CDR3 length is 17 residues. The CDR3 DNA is TGTGCCAGCAGCCCTCCTGGAGGGGGGGCGGGCACCGGGGAGCTGTTTTTT. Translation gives CASSPPGGGAGTGELFF.

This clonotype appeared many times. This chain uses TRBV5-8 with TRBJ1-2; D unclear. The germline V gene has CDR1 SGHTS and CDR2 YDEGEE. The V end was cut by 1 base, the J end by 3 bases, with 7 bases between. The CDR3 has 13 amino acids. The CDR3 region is CASSLTLYYGYTF. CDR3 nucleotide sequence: TGTGCCAGCAGCTTGACTCTCTACTATGGCTACACCTTC. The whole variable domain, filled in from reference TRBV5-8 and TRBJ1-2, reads EAGVTQSPTHLIKTRGQQATLRCSPISGHTSVYWYQQALGLGLQFLLWYDEGEERNRGNFPPRFSGRQFPNYSSELNVNALELEDSALYLCASSLTLYYGYTFGSGTRLTVV.

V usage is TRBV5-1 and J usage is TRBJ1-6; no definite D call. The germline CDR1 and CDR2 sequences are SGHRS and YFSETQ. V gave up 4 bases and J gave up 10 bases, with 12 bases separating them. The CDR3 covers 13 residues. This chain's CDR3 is CASSPGGPSPLHF. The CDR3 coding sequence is TGCGCCAGCAGCCCCGGTGGGCCGTCACCCCTCCACTTT.

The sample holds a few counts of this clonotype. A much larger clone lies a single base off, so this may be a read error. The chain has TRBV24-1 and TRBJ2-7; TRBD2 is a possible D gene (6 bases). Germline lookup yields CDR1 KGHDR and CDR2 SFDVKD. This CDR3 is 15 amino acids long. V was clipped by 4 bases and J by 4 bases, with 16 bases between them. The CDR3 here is CATSDLGDCPYEQYF. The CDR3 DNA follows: TGTGCCACCAGTGACCTTGGGGACTGCCCGTACGAGCAGTACTTC.